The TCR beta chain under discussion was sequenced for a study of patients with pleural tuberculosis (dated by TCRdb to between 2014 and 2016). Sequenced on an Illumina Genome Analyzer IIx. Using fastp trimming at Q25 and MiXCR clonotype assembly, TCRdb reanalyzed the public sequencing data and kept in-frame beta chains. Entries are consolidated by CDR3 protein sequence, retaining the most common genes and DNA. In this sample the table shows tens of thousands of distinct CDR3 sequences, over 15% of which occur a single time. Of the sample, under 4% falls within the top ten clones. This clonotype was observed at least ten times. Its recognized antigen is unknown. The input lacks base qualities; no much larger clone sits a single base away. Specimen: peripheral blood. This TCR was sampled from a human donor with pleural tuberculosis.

CDR3 region: CAISESASRGEKLFF. The DNA reads as follows: TGTGCCATCAGTGAGTCAGCCAGCCGTGGTGAAAAACTGTTTTTT. The rearranged segments are TRBV10-3 and TRBJ1-4, with no D gene named confidently. The V and J ends are trimmed by 0 bases and 7 bases, leaving 12 bases between them. The germline V gene encodes CDR1 ENHRY and CDR2 SYGVKD. The cysteine opens and the phenylalanine closes a CDR3 of 15 amino acids. Of all the DNA, just the CDR3 is kept, 45 bases in frame from base 1.